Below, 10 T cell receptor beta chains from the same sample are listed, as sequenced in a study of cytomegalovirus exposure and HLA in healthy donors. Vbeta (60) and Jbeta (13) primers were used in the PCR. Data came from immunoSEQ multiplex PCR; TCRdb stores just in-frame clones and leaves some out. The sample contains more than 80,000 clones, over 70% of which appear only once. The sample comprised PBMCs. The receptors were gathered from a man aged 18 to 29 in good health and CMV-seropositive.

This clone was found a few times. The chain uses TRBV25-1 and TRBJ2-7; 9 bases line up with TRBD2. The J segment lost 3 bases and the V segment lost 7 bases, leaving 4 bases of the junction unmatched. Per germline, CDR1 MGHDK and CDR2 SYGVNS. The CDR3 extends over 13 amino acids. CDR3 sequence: CASTRTSVYEQYF. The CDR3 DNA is TGTGCCAGCACACGGACTAGCGTCTACGAGCAGTACTTC.

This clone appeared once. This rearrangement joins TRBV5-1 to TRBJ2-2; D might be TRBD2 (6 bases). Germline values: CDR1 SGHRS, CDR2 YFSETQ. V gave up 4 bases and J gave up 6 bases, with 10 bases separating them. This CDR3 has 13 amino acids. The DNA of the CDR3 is TGCGCCAGCAGCGGCGGGGCCCCCGGGGAGCTGTTTTTT. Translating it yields CASSGGAPGELFF. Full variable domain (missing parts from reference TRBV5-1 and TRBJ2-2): KAGVTQTPRYLIKTRGQQVTLSCSPISGHRSVSWYQQTPGQGLQFLFEYFSETQRNKGNFPGRFSGRQFSNSRSEMNVSTLELGDSALYLCASSGGAPGELFFGEGSRLTVL.

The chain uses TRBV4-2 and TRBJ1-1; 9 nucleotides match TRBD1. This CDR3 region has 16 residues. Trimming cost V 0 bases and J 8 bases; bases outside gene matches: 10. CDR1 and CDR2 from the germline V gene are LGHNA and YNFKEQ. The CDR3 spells CASSQESQGAVLEAFF. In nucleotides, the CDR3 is TGTGCCAGCAGCCAAGAATCACAGGGGGCCGTACTCGAAGCTTTCTTT.

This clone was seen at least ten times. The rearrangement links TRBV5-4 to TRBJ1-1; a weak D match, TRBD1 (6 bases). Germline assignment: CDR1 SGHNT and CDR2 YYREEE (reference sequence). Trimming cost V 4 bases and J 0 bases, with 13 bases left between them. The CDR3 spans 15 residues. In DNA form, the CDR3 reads TGTGCCAGCAGCGGGGCAGGGGTAGTGAACACTGAAGCTTTCTTT. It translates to CASSGAGVVNTEAFF. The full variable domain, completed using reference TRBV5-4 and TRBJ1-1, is ETGVTQSPTHLIKTRGQQVTLRCSSQSGHNTVSWYQQALGQGPQFIFQYYREEENGRGNFPPRFSGLQFPNYSSELNVNALELDDSALYLCASSGAGVVNTEAFFGQGTRLTVV.

CDR3 DNA sequence: TGTGCCAGCAGAGCCACAGGGGCGGGGGAGCAGTACTTC. This gives the protein CASRATGAGEQYF. This rearrangement joins TRBV6-1 to TRBJ2-7; TRBD1 is a possible D gene (7 bases). CDR1 is MNHNS, CDR2 SASEGT, per germline. V shed 6 bases and J shed 7 bases, with 16 bases lying between them. CDR3 length: 13 residues.

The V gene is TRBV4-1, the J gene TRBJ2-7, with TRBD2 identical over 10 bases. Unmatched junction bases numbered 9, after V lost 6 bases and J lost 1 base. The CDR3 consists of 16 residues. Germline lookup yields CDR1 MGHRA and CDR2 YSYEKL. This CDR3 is CASSGPGLARSYEQYF. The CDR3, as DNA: TGCGCCAGCAGTGGCCCGGGACTAGCGCGATCCTACGAGCAGTACTTC.

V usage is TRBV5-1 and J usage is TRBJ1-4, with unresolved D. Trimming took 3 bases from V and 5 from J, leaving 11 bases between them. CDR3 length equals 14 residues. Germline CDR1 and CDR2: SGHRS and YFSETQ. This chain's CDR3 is CASSSEARNEKLFF. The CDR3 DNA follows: TGCGCCAGCAGCTCGGAGGCCCGGAATGAAAAACTGTTTTTT.

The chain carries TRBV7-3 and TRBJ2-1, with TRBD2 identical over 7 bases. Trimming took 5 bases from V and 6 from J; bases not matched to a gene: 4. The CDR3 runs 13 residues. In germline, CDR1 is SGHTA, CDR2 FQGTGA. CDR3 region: CASSRRTSNEQFF. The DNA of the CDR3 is TGTGCCAGCAGCCGAAGGACTAGCAATGAGCAGTTCTTC.

CDR3 sequence reads: CASLHGQGTNQPQHF. The CDR3 region has the DNA TGTGCCAGCCTCCACGGACAGGGAACCAATCAGCCCCAGCATTTT. V is TRBV28 and J is TRBJ1-5; 8 nucleotides agree with TRBD1. V gave up 8 bases and J gave up 3 bases; unmatched junction bases: 9. The V gene's germline CDR1 is MDHEN and CDR2 SYDVKM. The CDR3 length is 15 residues.

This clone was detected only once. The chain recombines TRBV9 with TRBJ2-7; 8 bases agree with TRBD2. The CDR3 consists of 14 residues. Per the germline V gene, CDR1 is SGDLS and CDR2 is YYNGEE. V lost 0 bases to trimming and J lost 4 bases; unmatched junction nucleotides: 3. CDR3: CASSVAGGPYEQYF. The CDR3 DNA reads TGTGCCAGCAGCGTAGCGGGAGGGCCTTACGAGCAGTACTTC.